The sequence of this T cell receptor (beta chain) was determined in a study of blood T cell repertoires in COVID-19. Background on the study: Both acute and convalescent COVID-19 samples were obtained from the United States, Italy and Spain.

CDR3 length equals 14 residues. V shed 8 bases, J shed 4 bases, and the junction held 7 bases outside the gene matches. Per the germline V gene, CDR1 is SNHLY and CDR2 is FYNNEI. Authors' methods: Using reference gene primer amplification, nucleated cell counts were estimated. Clones were read by immunoSEQ multiplex PCR, and TCRdb kept only the in-frame ones, dropping some. V and J calls and clone size follow that table, whereas D and trimming were derived from the DNA. The sample lists approximately 99,000 clones; 79% were seen once. Sequenced sample: peripheral blood. The J gene is TRBJ1-1, the V gene TRBV2; TRBD1 matches at 10 bases. This clonotype was sampled from a woman older than 75 with active or convalescent COVID-19. In DNA, the CDR3 is TGTGCCAGCGGTATGACAGGGGGCTTCACTGAAGCTTTCTTT. This encodes CASGMTGGFTEAFF.